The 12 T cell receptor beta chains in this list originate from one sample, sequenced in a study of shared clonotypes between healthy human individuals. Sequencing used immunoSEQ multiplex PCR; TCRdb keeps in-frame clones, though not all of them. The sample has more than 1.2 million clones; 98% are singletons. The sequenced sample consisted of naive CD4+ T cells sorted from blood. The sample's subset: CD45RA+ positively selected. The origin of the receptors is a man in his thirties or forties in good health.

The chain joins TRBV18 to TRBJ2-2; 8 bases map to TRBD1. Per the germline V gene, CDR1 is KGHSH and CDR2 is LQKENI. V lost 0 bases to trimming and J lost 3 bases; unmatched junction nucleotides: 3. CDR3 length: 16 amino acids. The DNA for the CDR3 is TGTGCCAGCTCACCACCGGGACAGGTTTACACCGGGGAGCTGTTTTTT. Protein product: CASSPPGQVYTGELFF.

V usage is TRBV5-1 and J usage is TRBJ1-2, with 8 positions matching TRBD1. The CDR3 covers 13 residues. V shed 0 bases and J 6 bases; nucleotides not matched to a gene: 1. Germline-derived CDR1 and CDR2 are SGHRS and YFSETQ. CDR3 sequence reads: CASSLARGHGYTF. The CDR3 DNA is TGCGCCAGCAGCTTGGCCAGGGGGCATGGCTACACCTTC.

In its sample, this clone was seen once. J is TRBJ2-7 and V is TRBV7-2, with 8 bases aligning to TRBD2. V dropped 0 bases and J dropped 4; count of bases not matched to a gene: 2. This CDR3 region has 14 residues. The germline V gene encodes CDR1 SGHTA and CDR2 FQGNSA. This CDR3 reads CASSLAPSGYEQYF. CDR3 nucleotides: TGTGCCAGCAGCTTAGCCCCTAGCGGGTACGAGCAGTACTTC.

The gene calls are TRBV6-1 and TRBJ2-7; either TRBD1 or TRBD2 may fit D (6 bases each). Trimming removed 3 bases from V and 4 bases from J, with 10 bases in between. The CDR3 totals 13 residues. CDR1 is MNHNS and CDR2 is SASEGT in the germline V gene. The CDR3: CASSDGGVYEQYF. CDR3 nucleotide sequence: TGTGCCAGCAGTGACGGGGGCGTATACGAGCAGTACTTC.

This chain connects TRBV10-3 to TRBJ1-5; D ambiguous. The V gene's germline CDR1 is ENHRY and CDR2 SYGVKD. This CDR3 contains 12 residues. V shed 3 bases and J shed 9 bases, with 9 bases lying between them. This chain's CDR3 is CAISDNPWPQHF. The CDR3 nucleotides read TGTGCCATCAGTGACAACCCATGGCCCCAGCATTTT.

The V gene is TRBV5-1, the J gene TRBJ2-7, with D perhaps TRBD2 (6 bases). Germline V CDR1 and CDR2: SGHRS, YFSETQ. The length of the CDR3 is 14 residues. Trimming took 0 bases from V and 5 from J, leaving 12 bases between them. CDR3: CASSLAVGRNEQYF. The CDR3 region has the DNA TGCGCCAGCAGCTTGGCCGTGGGGAGGAACGAGCAGTACTTC.

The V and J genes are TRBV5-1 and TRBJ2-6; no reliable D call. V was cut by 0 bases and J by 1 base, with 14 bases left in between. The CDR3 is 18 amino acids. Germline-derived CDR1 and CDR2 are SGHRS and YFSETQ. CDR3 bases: TGCGCCAGCAGCTTGGTACCGGACCCAATATCTGGGGCCAACGTCCTGACTTTC. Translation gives CASSLVPDPISGANVLTF.

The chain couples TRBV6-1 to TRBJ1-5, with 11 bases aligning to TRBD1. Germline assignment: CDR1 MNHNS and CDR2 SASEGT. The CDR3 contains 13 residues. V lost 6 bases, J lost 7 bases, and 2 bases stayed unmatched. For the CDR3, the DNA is TGTGCCAGCAGGGGGACAGGGGGGCAGCCCCAGCATTTT. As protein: CASRGTGGQPQHF.

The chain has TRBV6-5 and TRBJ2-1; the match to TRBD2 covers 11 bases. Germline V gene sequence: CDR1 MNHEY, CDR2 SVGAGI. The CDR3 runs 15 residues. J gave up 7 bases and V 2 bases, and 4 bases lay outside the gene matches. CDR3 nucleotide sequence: TGTGCCAGCAGTTACAAGGTAGCGGGAGGGAATGAGCAGTTCTTC. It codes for CASSYKVAGGNEQFF.

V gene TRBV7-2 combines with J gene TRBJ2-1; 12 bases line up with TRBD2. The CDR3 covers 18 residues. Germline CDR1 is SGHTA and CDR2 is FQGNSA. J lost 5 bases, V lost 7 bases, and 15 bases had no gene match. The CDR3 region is CASTPGLLAGGGDNEQFF. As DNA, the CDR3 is TGTGCCAGCACCCCGGGGTTACTAGCGGGAGGTGGGGACAATGAGCAGTTCTTC.

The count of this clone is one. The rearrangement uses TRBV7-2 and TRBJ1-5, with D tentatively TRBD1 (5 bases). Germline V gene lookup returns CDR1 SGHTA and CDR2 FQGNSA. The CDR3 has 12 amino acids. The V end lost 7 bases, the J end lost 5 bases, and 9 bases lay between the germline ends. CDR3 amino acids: CASTRDDQPQHF. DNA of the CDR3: TGTGCCAGCACCCGGGACGATCAGCCCCAGCATTTT.

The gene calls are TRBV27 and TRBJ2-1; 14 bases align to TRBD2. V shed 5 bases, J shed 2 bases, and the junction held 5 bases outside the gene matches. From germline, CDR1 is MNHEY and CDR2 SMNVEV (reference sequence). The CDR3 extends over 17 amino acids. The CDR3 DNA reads TGTGCCAGCAGTGCCCGACTAGCGGGAGGGCCCTACAATGAGCAGTTCTTC. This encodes CASSARLAGGPYNEQFF.